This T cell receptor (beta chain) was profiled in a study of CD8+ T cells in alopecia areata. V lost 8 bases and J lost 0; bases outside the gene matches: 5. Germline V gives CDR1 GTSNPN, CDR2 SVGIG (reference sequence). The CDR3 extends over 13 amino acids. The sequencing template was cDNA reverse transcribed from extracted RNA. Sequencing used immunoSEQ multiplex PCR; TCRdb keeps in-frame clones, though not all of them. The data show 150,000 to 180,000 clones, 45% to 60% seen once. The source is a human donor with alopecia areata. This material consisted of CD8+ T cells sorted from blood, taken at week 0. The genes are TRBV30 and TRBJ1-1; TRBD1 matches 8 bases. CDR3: CAGRQGMNTEAFF. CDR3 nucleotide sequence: TGTGCCGGTCGACAGGGGATGAACACTGAAGCTTTCTTT.